The clone carrying this T cell receptor (beta chain) has at least ten counts. Its antigen remains unidentified. Using its own MiXCR run on the 5' RACE reads, TCRdb lists one record per CDR3 protein. The sample records approximately 300,000 distinct CDR3 sequences, nearly 9.5% being singletons. Healthy Caucasians made up all donors. The data originate from a study of identical twins. Study-level points and caveats: Potential partial confounding of zero-insertion analyses by invariant MAIT and iNKT cells was noted.

V was clipped by 1 base and J by 5 bases, with 8 bases between them. Germline-derived CDR1 and CDR2 are SGHDN and FVKESK. The length of the CDR3 is 13 residues. These data also formed part of another study, on yellow fever vaccine responses in identical twins.

The V call is TRBV14, the J call TRBJ1-1, with D unresolved. The sequence was collected from a woman aged 18-29 years in good health. The sequencing input was CD8+ T cells sorted from blood. DNA for the CDR3: TGTGCCAGCAGCCAAGGTCTACCTACTGAAGCTTTCTTT. Its translation: CASSQGLPTEAFF.